The source of this T cell receptor beta chain is a study of blood T cell repertoires in COVID-19. CDR3 length equals 14 residues. Trimming removed 5 bases from V and 6 bases from J, with 13 bases in between. Germline V gene lookup returns CDR1 SGHTA and CDR2 FQGNSA. Original processing methods: Amplification with reference gene primers provided the estimates of nucleated cell counts. Assay: immunoSEQ multiplex PCR; the TCRdb copy retains only in-frame clones and omits some. Clonal size and the V and J genes are those of that table, whereas D and trimming came from the DNA. Among some 70,000 clones, about nine tenths were seen once, and the ten largest hold 5.5% to 8.5%.

Sequenced sample: peripheral blood. This TCR derives from a man aged 50 to 60 with active COVID-19. J is TRBJ2-2 and V is TRBV7-2; weak D call: TRBD1 (6 bases). The CDR3 reads CASSTQQGAGELFF. CDR3 DNA sequence: TGTGCCAGCAGCACTCAACAGGGCGCCGGGGAGCTGTTTTTT.